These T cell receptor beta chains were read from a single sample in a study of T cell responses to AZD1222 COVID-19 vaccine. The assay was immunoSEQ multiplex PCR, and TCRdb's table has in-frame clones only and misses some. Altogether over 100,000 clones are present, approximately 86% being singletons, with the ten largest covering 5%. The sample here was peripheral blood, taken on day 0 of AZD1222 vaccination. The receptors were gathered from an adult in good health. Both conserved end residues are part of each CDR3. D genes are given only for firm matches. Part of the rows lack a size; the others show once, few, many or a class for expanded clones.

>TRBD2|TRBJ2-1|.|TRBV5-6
TGTGCCAGCAGCCCAACTAGCGGGAGGGCCTACAATGAGCAGTTCTTC
CASSPTSGRAYNEQFF
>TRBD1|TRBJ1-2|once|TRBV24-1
TGTGCCACCAGTGATGACAGGGACTGGTACGGCTACACCTTC
CATSDDRDWYGYTF
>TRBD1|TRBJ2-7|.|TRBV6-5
TGTGCCAGCAGTTCCCGACAGGGATCCTACGAGCAGTACTTC
CASSSRQGSYEQYF
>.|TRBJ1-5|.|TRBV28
TGTGCCAGCACGGGGGGAATTTATCAGCCCCAGCATTTT
CASTGGIYQPQHF
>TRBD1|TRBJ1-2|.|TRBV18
TGTGCCAGCTCACCAACAGGGGTAGAAGGCTACACCTTC
CASSPTGVEGYTF
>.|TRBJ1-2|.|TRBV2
TGTGCCAGCAGTGATGACCGCGCACCCTATGGCTACACCTTC
CASSDDRAPYGYTF
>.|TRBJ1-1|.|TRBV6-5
TGTGCCAGCAGAGGGGGAGGGGAGTATGAAGCTTTCTTT
CASRGGGEYEAFF
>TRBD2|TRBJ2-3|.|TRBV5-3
TGTGCCAGAAGCTCACGGACTAGCGGGGTGGCAGATACGCAGTATTTT
CARSSRTSGVADTQYF
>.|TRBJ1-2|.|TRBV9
TGTGCCAGCAATGGGGAATATCTCGATGGCTACACCTTC
CASNGEYLDGYTF
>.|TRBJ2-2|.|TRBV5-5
TGTGCCAGCAGCCCCCGCACAGCGAACACCGGGGAGCTGTTTTTT
CASSPRTANTGELFF
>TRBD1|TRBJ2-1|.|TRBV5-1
TGCGCCAGCAGCTTTGGACAGGGGGGATATGAGCAGTTCTTC
CASSFGQGGYEQFF
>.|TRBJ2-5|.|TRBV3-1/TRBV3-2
TGTGCCAGCAGCCTTAGAGGCGGAGAAGAGACCCAGTACTTC
CASSLRGGEETQYF
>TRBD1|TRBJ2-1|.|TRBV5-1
TGCGCCAGCAGCTTGGCCGGACAGGATTACAATGAGCAGTTCTTC
CASSLAGQDYNEQFF
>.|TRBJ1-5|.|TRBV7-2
TGTGCCAGCAGCATGGGCCATAGCAATCAGCCCCAGCATTTT
CASSMGHSNQPQHF
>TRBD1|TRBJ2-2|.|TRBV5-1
TGCGCCAGCAGCGTATCCGGGACAGGGACCACCGGGGAGCTGTTTTTT
CASSVSGTGTTGELFF
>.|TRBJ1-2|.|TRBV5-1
TGCGCCAGCAGCTTGGCTGGCAGCCATTCGGCGAATGGCTACACCTTC
CASSLAGSHSANGYTF
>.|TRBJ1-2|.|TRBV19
TGTGCCAGCGCCGATGGGGGTATCGACTATGGCTACACCTTC
CASADGGIDYGYTF
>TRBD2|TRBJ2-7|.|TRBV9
TGTGCCAGCAGCGCCGATCTAGCGGGAGGGTACGAGCAGTACTTC
CASSADLAGGYEQYF
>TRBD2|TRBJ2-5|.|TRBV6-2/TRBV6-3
TGTGCCAGCAGTAGACCAATAGCGGGAGGACCGGAGACCCAGTACTTC
CASSRPIAGGPETQYF
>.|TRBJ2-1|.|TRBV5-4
TGTGCCAGCAGCTTCCCCGGACAGATGTACAATGAGCAGTTCTTC
CASSFPGQMYNEQFF
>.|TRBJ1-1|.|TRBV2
TGTGCCACCTCCCTGGGCGGGGGCACTGAAGCTTTCTTT
CATSLGGGTEAFF
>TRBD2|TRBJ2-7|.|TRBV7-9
TGTGCCAGCAGCATATCTAGCGGGGGGCTCTACGAGCAGTACTTC
CASSISSGGLYEQYF
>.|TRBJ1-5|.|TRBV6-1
TGTGCCAGCAGTGAAGCGCGGTTTGGAGGGGCAAGCAATCAGCCCCAGCATTTT
CASSEARFGGASNQPQHF
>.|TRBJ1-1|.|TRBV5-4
TGTGCCAGCAGCTTGGCCCAGACAGGCCCGAGAACTGAAGCTTTCTTT
CASSLAQTGPRTEAFF
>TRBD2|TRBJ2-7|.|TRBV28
TGTGCCAGCACCGAAGCGGGGTACCCATCCCACGAGCAGTACTTC
CASTEAGYPSHEQYF
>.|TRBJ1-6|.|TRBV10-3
TGTGCCACAACCGGGGGGACCTTCAATTCACCCCTCCACTTT
CATTGGTFNSPLHF
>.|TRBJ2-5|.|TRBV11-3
TGTGCCAGCAGCTTATCTCCCTATCTCGGGACTGAGACCCAGTACTTC
CASSLSPYLGTETQYF
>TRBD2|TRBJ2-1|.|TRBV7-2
TGTGCCAGCAGCCCTAAGGTAGCGGGCCTGTACAATGAGCAGTTCTTC
CASSPKVAGLYNEQFF
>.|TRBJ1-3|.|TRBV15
TGTGCCACCAGCAGAGTAGGAGGAGTTGGAAACACCATATATTTT
CATSRVGGVGNTIYF
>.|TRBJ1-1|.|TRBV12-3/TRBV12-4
TGTGCCAGCAGTTTCGGGATGAACACTGAAGCTTTCTTT
CASSFGMNTEAFF
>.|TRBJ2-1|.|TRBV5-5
TGTGCCAGCAGCGGGGACGGGCACGGGAATGAGCAGTTCTTC
CASSGDGHGNEQFF
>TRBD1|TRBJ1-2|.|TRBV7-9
TGTGCCAGCAGCGAGGACAGGGGCTATGGCTACACCTTC
CASSEDRGYGYTF
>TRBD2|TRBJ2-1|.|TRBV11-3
TGTGCCAGCAGCTTATCTAGCGGATTCTACAATGAGCAGTTCTTC
CASSLSSGFYNEQFF
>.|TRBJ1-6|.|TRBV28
TGTGCCAGCAGTTCGCCGGGGAGAAGCTCCTATAATTCACCCCTCCACTTT
CASSSPGRSSYNSPLHF
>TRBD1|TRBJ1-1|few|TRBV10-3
TGTGCCATCAGTTGGACAGGGGACACTGAAGCTTTCTTT
CAISWTGDTEAFF
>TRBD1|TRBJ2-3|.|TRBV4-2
TGTGCCAGCAGCCAGGGACAGAGCACAGATACGCAGTATTTT
CASSQGQSTDTQYF
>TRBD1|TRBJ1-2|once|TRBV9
TGTGCCAGCAGCGGTATGACAGGGGGCGGCCATGGCTACACCTTC
CASSGMTGGGHGYTF